These 9 T cell receptor beta chains were sequenced from one sample in a study of T cells in Graves' hyperthyroidism and ophthalmopathy. Amplified TCR beta CDR3 regions came from RNA transcripts. During a first-round RT-PCR of the TCR CDR3, the HTBI primer set was used. TCRdb re-analysed the multiplex PCR reads in MiXCR, keeping a single row per CDR3 protein. The sample has nearly 600,000 distinct CDR3 sequences; 13% to 15% are singletons. Sequencing input: blood. Source of these receptors: a woman aged 18-29 years with Graves' ophthalmopathy.

V is TRBV12-3 or TRBV12-4 and J is TRBJ1-5, with 9 bases matching TRBD1. The CDR3 length is 16 residues. Trimming removed 10 bases from V and 5 bases from J; junction bases left unmatched: 15. CDR3 nucleotide sequence: TGTGCCACGCTGGATAGGGGACAGGGATGGGATCAGCCCCAGCATTTT. This gives the protein CATLDRGQGWDQPQHF.

The CDR3 here is CASSMRGRFYEQYF. The DNA for the CDR3 is TGTGCCAGTAGTATGCGGGGACGCTTCTACGAGCAGTACTTC. V usage is TRBV19 and J usage is TRBJ2-7; TRBD2 is a possible D gene (6 bases). The CDR3 is 14 amino acids. V was cut by 3 bases and J by 3 bases, with 12 bases left in between. The germline CDR1 and CDR2 sequences are LNHDA and SQIVND (reference sequence).

This clonotype has just a few counts. The chain combines TRBV5-1 with TRBJ1-6, with 7 bases identical to TRBD1. This CDR3 spans 16 amino acids. Germline CDR1 reads SGHRS; CDR2 reads YFSETQ. The V and J ends lost 0 bases and 7 bases, in that order; junction bases with no gene match: 7. Here the CDR3 DNA reads TGCGCCAGCAGCTTGGTGGGACAGTTAGGAAATTCACCCCTCCACTTT. It yields the protein CASSLVGQLGNSPLHF.

The rearrangement uses TRBV19 and TRBJ2-7; no clear D. The CDR3 is 13 amino acids. Trimming left V 2 bases short and J 3 bases short, with 8 bases between. Germline CDR1 LNHDA, CDR2 SQIVND (reference sequence). CDR3 DNA sequence: TGTGCCAGTAGTATATTACTCAGCTACGAGCAGTACTTC. As protein: CASSILLSYEQYF.

This clonotype was counted a few times. This rearrangement joins TRBV27 to TRBJ2-1, with 12 bases that match TRBD2. V shed 5 bases and J 9 bases; nucleotides not matched to a gene: 11. The CDR3 sequence is 16 residues long. Germline lookup yields CDR1 MNHEY and CDR2 SMNVEV (reference sequence). The CDR3: CASSPPSGRAGAEQFF. The CDR3 coding sequence is TGTGCCAGCAGTCCCCCTAGCGGGAGGGCTGGGGCTGAGCAGTTCTTC.

Only a few counts were recorded for this clonotype. The chain uses TRBV28 and TRBJ2-2; 7 nucleotides line up with TRBD2. V dropped 3 bases and J dropped 4; count of bases not matched to a gene: 8. CDR3 length: 16 residues. The V gene's germline CDR1 is MDHEN and CDR2 SYDVKM. As DNA, the CDR3 is TGTGCCAGCAGTTTGGATGGGAGGGCCAGCACCGGGGAGCTGTTTTTT. Protein: CASSLDGRASTGELFF.

This clonotype occurred many times. The chain combines TRBV11-2 with TRBJ2-2, with 8 bases matching TRBD1. V shed 3 bases, J shed 4 bases, and the junction held 1 base outside the gene matches. The CDR3 totals 14 residues. Germline loops: CDR1 SGHAT, CDR2 FQNNGV. This chain's CDR3 is CASSFTGGTGELFF. The CDR3, as DNA: TGTGCCAGCAGCTTTACAGGGGGCACCGGGGAGCTGTTTTTT.

This clonotype was counted ten times or more. V usage is TRBV30 and J usage is TRBJ1-2; D unclear. The germline V gene has CDR1 GTSNPN and CDR2 SVGIG (reference sequence). This CDR3 spans 13 amino acids. Deletions cut 0 bases from V and 4 bases from J, with 9 bases between. The DNA of the CDR3 is TGTGCCTGGAGTGTACTGGGCAGCTATGGCTACACCTTC. Translating gives CAWSVLGSYGYTF.

The rearrangement links TRBV19 to TRBJ1-1, with D uncertain. The CDR3 has 15 residues. Germline-derived CDR1 and CDR2 are LNHDA and SQIVND (reference sequence). Between the trimmed V and J ends, which lost 3 bases and 2 bases, there was a span of 13 bases. The CDR3 protein is CASSILRATNTEAFF. The CDR3 DNA follows: TGTGCCAGTAGTATCTTAAGGGCTACAAACACTGAAGCTTTCTTT.